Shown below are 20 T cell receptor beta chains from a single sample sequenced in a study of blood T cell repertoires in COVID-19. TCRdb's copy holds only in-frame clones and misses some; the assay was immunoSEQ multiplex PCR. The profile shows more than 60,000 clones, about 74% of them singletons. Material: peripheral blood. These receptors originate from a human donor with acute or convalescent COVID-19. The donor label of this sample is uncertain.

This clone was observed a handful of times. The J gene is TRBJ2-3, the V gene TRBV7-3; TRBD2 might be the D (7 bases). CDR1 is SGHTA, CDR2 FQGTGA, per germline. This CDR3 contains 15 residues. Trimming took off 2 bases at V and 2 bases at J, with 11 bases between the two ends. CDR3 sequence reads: CASSLQGRDTDTQYF. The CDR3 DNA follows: TGTGCCAGCAGCTTACAGGGGAGGGACACAGATACGCAGTATTTT.

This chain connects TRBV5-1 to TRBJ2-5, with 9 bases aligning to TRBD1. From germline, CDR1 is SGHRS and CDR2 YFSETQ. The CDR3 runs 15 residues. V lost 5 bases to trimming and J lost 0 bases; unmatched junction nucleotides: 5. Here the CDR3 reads CASRSTGGYQETQYF. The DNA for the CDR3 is TGCGCCAGCAGATCGACAGGGGGGTACCAAGAGACCCAGTACTTC.

The CDR3, as DNA: TGCAGCGCCCCAGGGGGATCGAACACTGAAGCTTTCTTT. The encoded protein is CSAPGGSNTEAFF. This chain uses TRBV29-1 with TRBJ1-1, with 7 bases aligning to TRBD1. This CDR3 contains 13 residues. The V segment lost 7 bases and the J segment 1 base; nucleotides outside the gene matches: 6. Germline values: CDR1 SQVTM, CDR2 ANQGSEA.

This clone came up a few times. The CDR3 DNA follows: TGTGCCAGCAGTTTTGAACGGAGCAATCAGCCCCAGCATTTT. It translates to CASSFERSNQPQHF. J is TRBJ1-5 and V is TRBV28; D gene uncertain. V gave up 3 bases and J gave up 1 base, with 7 bases separating them. This CDR3 contains 14 residues. CDR1 is MDHEN, CDR2 SYDVKM, per germline.

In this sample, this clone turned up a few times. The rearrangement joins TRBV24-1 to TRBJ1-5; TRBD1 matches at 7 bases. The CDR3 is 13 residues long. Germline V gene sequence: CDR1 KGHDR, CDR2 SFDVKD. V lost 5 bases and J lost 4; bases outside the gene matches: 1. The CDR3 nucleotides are TGTGCCACCAGTGGGGACAGTAATCAGCCCCAGCATTTT. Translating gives CATSGDSNQPQHF.

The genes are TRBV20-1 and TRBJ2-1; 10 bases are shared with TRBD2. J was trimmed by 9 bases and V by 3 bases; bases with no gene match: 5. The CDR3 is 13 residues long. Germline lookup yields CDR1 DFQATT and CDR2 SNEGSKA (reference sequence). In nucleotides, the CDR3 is TGCAGTGCTAGTTGGCTAGCGGGAGTTGAGCAGTTCTTC. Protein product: CSASWLAGVEQFF.

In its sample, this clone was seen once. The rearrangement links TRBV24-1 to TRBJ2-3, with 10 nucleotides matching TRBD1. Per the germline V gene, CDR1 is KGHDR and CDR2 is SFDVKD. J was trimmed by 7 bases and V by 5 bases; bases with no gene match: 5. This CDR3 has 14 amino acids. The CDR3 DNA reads TGTGCCACCAGTGGGGGACAGGGGTTGCATACGCAGTATTTT. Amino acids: CATSGGQGLHTQYF.

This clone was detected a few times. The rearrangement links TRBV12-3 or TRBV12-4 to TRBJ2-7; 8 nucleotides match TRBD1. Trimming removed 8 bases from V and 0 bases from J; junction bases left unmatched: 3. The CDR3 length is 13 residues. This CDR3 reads CASRDRSSYEQYF. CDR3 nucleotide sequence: TGTGCCAGCCGGGACAGGAGCTCCTACGAGCAGTACTTC.

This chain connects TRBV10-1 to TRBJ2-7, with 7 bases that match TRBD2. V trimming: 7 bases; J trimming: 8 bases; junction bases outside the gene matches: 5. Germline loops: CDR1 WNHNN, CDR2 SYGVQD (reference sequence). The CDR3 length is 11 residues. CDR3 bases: TGCGCCAGCATGTACGGGGGGAAGCAGTACTTC. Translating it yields CASMYGGKQYF.

The CDR3 loop is CSARDRGNQHF. For the CDR3, the DNA is TGCAGTGCTAGAGATAGGGGGAACCAGCATTTT. This chain links TRBV20-1 with TRBJ1-5; D is perhaps TRBD1 (6 bases). Trimming shortened V by 0 bases and J by 12 bases, and 9 bases separated the two germline ends. The length of the CDR3 is 11 residues. CDR1 is DFQATT and CDR2 is SNEGSKA in the germline V gene (reference sequence).

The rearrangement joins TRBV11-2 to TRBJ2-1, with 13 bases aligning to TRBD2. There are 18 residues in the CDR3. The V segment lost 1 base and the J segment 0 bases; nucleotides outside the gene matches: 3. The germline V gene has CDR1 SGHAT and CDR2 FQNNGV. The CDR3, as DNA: TGTGCCAGCAGCTTAGCCCGGACTAGCGGGAGCTCCTACAATGAGCAGTTCTTC. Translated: CASSLARTSGSSYNEQFF.

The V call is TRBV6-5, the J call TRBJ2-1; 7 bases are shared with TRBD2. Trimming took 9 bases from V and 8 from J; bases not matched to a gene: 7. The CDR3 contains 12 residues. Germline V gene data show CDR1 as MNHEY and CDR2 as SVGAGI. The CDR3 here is CASKAGLHEQFF. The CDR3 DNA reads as TGTGCCAGTAAAGCGGGACTACATGAGCAGTTCTTC.

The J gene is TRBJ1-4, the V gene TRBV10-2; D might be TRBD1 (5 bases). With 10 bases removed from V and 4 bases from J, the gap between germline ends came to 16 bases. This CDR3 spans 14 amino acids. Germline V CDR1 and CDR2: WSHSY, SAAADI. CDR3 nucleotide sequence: TGCGCCACCTCGATCGACAGTCGTAATGAAAAACTGTTTTTT. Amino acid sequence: CATSIDSRNEKLFF.

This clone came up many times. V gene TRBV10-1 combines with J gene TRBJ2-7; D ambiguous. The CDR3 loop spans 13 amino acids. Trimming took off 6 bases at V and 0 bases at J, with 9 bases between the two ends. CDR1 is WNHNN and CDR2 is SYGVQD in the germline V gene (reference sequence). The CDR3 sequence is CASRYGSSYEQYF. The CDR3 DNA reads TGCGCCAGCAGATATGGTAGCTCCTACGAGCAGTACTTC.

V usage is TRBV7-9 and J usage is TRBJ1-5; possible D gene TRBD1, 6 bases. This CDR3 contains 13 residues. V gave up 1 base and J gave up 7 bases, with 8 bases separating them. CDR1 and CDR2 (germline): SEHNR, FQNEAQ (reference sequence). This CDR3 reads CASSLGGGQPQHF. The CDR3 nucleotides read TGTGCCAGCAGCTTAGGCGGGGGCCAGCCCCAGCATTTT. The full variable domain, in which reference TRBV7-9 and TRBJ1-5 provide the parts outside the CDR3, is DTGVSQNPRHKITKRGQNVTFRCDPISEHNRLYWYRQTLGQGPEFLTYFQNEAQLEKSRLLSDRFSAERPKGSFSTLEIQRTEQGDSAMYLCASSLGGGQPQHFGDGTRLSIL.

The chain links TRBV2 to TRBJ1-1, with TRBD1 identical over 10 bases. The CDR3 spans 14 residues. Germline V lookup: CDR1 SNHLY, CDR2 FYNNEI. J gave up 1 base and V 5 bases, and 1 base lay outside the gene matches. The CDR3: CASSRQGANTEAFF. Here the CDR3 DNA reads TGTGCCAGCAGTAGACAGGGGGCGAACACTGAAGCTTTCTTT.

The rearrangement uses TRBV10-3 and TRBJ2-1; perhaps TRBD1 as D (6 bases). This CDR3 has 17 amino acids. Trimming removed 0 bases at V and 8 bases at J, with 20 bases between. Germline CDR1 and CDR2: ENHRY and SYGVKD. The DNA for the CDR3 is TGTGCCATCAGTGAGTCCAACCCGAGACAGGTGATCCATGAGCAGTTCTTC. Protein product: CAISESNPRQVIHEQFF.

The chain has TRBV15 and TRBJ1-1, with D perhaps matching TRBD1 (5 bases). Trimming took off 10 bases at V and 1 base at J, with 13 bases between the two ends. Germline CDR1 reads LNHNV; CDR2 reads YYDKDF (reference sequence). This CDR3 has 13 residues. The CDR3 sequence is CASCTRGNTEAFF. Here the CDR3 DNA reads TGTGCCAGTTGTACAAGGGGGAACACTGAAGCTTTCTTT. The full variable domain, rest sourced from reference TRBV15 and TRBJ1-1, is DAMVIQNPRYQVTQFGKPVTLSCSQTLNHNVMYWYQQKSSQAPKLLFHYYDKDFNNEADTPDNFQSRRPNTSFCFLDIRSPGLGDTAMYLCASCTRGNTEAFFGQGTRLTVV.

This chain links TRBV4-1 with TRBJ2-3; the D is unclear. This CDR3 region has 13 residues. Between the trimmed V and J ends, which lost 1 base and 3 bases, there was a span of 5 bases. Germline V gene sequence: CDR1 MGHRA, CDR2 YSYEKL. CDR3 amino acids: CASSQAQTDTQYF. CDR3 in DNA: TGCGCCAGCAGCCAAGCCCAGACAGATACGCAGTATTTT.

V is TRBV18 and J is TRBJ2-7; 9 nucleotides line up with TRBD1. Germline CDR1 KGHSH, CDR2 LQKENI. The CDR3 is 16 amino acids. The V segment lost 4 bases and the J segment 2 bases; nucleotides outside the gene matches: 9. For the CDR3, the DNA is TGTGCCAGCTCACGGGGACAGGGAAGTTCGGCCTACGAGCAGTACTTC. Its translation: CASSRGQGSSAYEQYF. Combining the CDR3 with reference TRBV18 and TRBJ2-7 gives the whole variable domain NAGVMQNPRHLVRRRGQEARLRCSPMKGHSHVYWYRQLPEEGLKFMVYLQKENIIDESGMPKERFSAEFPKEGPSILRIQQVVRGDSAAYFCASSRGQGSSAYEQYFGPGTRLTVT.